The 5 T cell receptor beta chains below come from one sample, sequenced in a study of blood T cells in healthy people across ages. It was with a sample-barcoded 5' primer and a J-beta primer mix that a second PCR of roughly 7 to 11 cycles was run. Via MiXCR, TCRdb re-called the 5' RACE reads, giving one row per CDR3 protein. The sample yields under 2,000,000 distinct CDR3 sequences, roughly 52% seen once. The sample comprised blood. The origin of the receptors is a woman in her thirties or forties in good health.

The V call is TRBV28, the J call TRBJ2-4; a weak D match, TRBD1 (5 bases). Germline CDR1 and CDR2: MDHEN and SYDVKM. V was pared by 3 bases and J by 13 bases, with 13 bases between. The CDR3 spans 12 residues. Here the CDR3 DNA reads TGTGCCAGCAGTTTTAAGGGGATGGGGCAGTACTTC. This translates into CASSFKGMGQYF.

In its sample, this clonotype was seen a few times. CDR3 loop: CASSHSHYGYTF. The DNA of the CDR3 is TGTGCCAGCAGTCACAGTCACTATGGCTACACCTTC. The chain carries TRBV6-2 or TRBV6-3 and TRBJ1-2; D is undetermined. The CDR3 consists of 12 residues. The V end lost 5 bases, the J end lost 3 bases, and 7 bases lay between the germline ends. CDR1 and CDR2 from the germline V gene are MNHEY and SVGEGT.

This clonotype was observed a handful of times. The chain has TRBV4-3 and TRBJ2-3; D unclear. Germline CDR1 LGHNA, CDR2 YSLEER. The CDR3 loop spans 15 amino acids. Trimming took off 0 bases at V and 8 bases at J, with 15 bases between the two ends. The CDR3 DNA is TGCGCCAGCAGCCAAGAATTGGGCTGGTCGGGTACGCAGTATTTT. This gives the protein CASSQELGWSGTQYF.

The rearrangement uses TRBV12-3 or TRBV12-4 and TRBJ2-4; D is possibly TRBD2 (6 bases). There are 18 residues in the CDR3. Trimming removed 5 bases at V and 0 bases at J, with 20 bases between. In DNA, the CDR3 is TGTGCCAGCAGTCCTAGGGACTCCACGGCCTTAGCCAAAAACATTCAGTACTTC. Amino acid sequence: CASSPRDSTALAKNIQYF.

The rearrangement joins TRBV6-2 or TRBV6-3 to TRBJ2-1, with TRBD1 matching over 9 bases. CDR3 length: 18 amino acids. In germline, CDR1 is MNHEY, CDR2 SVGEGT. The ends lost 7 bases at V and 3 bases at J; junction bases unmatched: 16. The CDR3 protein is CASTWTGATPRSYNEQFF. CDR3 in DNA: TGTGCCAGCACCTGGACAGGGGCAACCCCTCGCAGCTACAATGAGCAGTTCTTC.